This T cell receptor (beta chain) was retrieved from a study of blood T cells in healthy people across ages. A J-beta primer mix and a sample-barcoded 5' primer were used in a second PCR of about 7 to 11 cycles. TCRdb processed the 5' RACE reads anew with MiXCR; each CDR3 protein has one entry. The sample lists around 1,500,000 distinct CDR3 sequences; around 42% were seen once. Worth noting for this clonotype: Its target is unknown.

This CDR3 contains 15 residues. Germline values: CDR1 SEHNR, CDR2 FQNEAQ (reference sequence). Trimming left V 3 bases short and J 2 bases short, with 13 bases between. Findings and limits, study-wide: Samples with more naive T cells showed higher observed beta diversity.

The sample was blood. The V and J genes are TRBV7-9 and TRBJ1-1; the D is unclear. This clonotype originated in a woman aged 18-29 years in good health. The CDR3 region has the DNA TGTGCCAGCAGCTTTTTATGGGGAACCAACACTGAAGCTTTCTTT. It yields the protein CASSFLWGTNTEAFF.